This entry concerns a single T cell receptor (beta chain). The antigen is undetermined. The investigators amplified TCR beta CDR3 regions from RNA transcripts. Initially, a first-round RT-PCR of the TCR CDR3 employed the HTBI primer set. Via MiXCR, TCRdb re-called the multiplex PCR reads, giving one row per CDR3 protein. Seen here are about 510,000 distinct CDR3 sequences, about 14% observed once, and the top ten hold about 15%. This specimen belongs to a study of T cells in Graves' hyperthyroidism and ophthalmopathy. Study-wide results and caveats: For ophthalmopathy, model prediction preceded onset by a median 6.5 months.

Sequenced material: blood. This TCR came from a woman in her thirties or forties with Graves' hyperthyroidism.

CDR3 coding DNA: TGCGCCAGCAGCCAAGATGTTTCCCATGAGGGGAGTGATCAGCCCCAGCATTTT. Encoded protein: CASSQDVSHEGSDQPQHF. The chain is built from TRBV4-1 and TRBJ1-5; D perhaps matches TRBD1 (5 bases). Germline CDR1 and CDR2: MGHRA and YSYEKL. The CDR3 consists of 18 residues. Deletions cut 0 bases from V and 5 bases from J, with 20 bases between.